This T cell receptor (beta chain) was obtained from a study of identical twins. TCRdb reprocessed the 5' RACE reads via MiXCR and lists one record per CDR3 protein. The sample lists hundreds of thousands of distinct CDR3 sequences, around 5.7% occurring once. About this clonotype itself: What it binds is not known.

Overall study results and limits: Analyses based on zero insertions could be partly confounded by invariant MAIT and iNKT cells. Recombination models fit unrelated individuals' TCR alpha sharing but underestimated twins'. Cord blood beta clonotypes present at high abundance carried fewer insertions; no such pattern appeared in memory repertoires.

The specimen sequenced was naive T cells sorted from blood. The receptor's source is a man younger than 30 in good health.

In nucleotides, the CDR3 is TGCAGTGCGCAGAGGTCGCCTCTCTCCTACGAGCAGTACTTC. Translation: CSAQRSPLSYEQYF. The rearrangement links TRBV20-1 to TRBJ2-7; D gene uncertain. The CDR3 is 14 residues long. The V end lost 6 bases, the J end lost 0 bases, and 15 bases lay between the germline ends. Germline V gene sequence: CDR1 DFQATT, CDR2 SNEGSKA (reference sequence).